These 13 T cell receptor beta chains were all obtained from the same sample, sequenced in a study of shared clonotypes between healthy human individuals. Some clones are missing from TCRdb's copy, which holds only in-frame ones; the method was immunoSEQ multiplex PCR. The data contain millions of clones, more than 85% of them singletons. Terminally differentiated effector memory CD45RA+ cells were excluded from the naive CD8 cells, which were CD45RO-negative and positively selected for CCR7. Sequences were obtained from naive CD8+ T cells from PBMCs. The receptors come from a man younger than 30 in good health. Some clones in this sample may be carry-over from other donors' samples.

This clone has a single count. The chain's CDR3 is CASSIATGGSGGYTF. CDR3 nucleotides: TGTGCCAGTAGTATAGCCACAGGGGGCTCAGGTGGCTACACCTTC. The chain couples TRBV19 to TRBJ1-2; 9 positions match TRBD1. CDR1 LNHDA and CDR2 SQIVND come from the germline V gene (reference sequence). V lost 1 base and J lost 7; bases outside the gene matches: 7. The CDR3 extends over 15 amino acids.

V is TRBV9 and J is TRBJ1-1; 7 nucleotides align to TRBD1. J gave up 1 base and V 4 bases, and 10 bases lay outside the gene matches. The CDR3 covers 16 residues. Germline V CDR1 and CDR2: SGDLS, YYNGEE. The CDR3 nucleotides read TGTGCCAGCAGCCGGTTGAGGGGGCTCGGGAACACTGAAGCTTTCTTT. Translated: CASSRLRGLGNTEAFF.

J is TRBJ1-5 and V is TRBV27; tentative D call: TRBD1 (6 bases). The CDR3 consists of 14 residues. Trimming removed 4 bases from V and 7 bases from J, with 14 bases in between. Looked up from germline, CDR1 is MNHEY and CDR2 is SMNVEV (reference sequence). The CDR3 DNA is TGTGCCAGCAGTTGGGGGGCGAAAAGCCAGCCCCAGCATTTT. Protein sequence: CASSWGAKSQPQHF.

To note about this clone: This sample includes further DNA sequences coding for the same CDR3. The chain recombines TRBV7-3 with TRBJ2-1; D could derive from TRBD1 or TRBD2 (7 bases each). Germline values: CDR1 SGHTA, CDR2 FQGTGA. The CDR3 is 17 amino acids. V was shortened by 1 base and J by 0 bases, with 13 bases between the two germline ends. The CDR3 reads CASSLRGGGSSYNEQFF. CDR3 in DNA: TGTGCCAGCAGCTTAAGGGGAGGGGGCAGCTCCTACAATGAGCAGTTCTTC.

The chain combines TRBV7-9 with TRBJ2-7; TRBD2 aligns across 14 bases. Unmatched junction bases numbered 4, after V lost 6 bases and J lost 0 bases. From germline, CDR1 is SEHNR and CDR2 FQNEAQ (reference sequence). CDR3 size: 16 residues. The CDR3 DNA is TGTGCCAGCAGGGCGGGGACTAGCGGGAGCTCCTACGAGCAGTACTTC. Translating it yields CASRAGTSGSSYEQYF.

The chain employs TRBV6-1 and TRBJ1-5, with 7 bases fitting TRBD1. The V gene's germline CDR1 is MNHNS and CDR2 SASEGT. The CDR3 has 14 residues. J lost 3 bases, V lost 8 bases, and 7 bases had no gene match. CDR3 sequence (DNA): TGTGCCAGCGGTCAGGGGGGAAACAATCAGCCCCAGCATTTT. Translated, it gives CASGQGGNNQPQHF.

The CDR3 here is CASSLVWRDREVNEQFF. The CDR3 DNA is TGTGCCAGCAGCTTAGTATGGCGGGACAGGGAAGTCAATGAGCAGTTCTTC. This sequence joins TRBV7-9 and TRBJ2-1, with 9 bases that match TRBD1. The ends lost 1 base at V and 6 bases at J; junction bases unmatched: 10. Germline CDR1 SEHNR, CDR2 FQNEAQ (reference sequence). CDR3 length equals 17 residues.

V gene TRBV11-2 combines with J gene TRBJ2-5, with 11 bases identical to TRBD2. The assigned J gene may be wrong: the sequence end matches TRBJ2-7 better. The germline CDR1 and CDR2 sequences are SGHAT and FQNNGV. CDR3 size: 15 residues. CDR3 region: CASSLGGTSGYEQYF. The CDR3 region has the DNA TGTGCCAGCAGCTTAGGTGGGACTAGCGGTTACGAGCAGTACTTC.

J is TRBJ2-1 and V is TRBV19; no clear D. Looked up from germline, CDR1 is LNHDA and CDR2 is SQIVND (reference sequence). The V end was cut by 3 bases, the J end by 8 bases, with 8 bases between. The CDR3 contains 12 residues. The CDR3 DNA follows: TGTGCCAGTAGTATTTCGGAATATGAGCAGTTCTTC. Translation: CASSISEYEQFF.

V usage is TRBV7-9 and J usage is TRBJ2-7; 7 bases fit TRBD1. Germline V CDR1 and CDR2: SEHNR, FQNEAQ (reference sequence). V was clipped by 5 bases and J by 0 bases; unmatched bases: 13. The length of the CDR3 is 17 residues. The CDR3 protein is CASSLGQPYSHSYEQYF. The CDR3 DNA reads TGTGCCAGCAGCCTGGGACAGCCCTACTCGCACTCCTACGAGCAGTACTTC.

The chain has TRBV27 and TRBJ1-2, with 7 bases lining up with TRBD1. After removal of 5 bases from V and 5 bases from J, the junction contained 5 bases not matched to a gene. This CDR3 comprises 13 residues. Germline V gives CDR1 MNHEY, CDR2 SMNVEV (reference sequence). The CDR3 loop is CASSIGTEYGYTF. The CDR3 DNA is TGTGCCAGCAGTATCGGGACAGAGTATGGCTACACCTTC.

The rearrangement uses TRBV7-8 and TRBJ2-3; perhaps TRBD1 as D (6 bases). Germline lookup yields CDR1 SGHVS and CDR2 FQNEAQ. The V and J ends lost 5 bases and 0 bases respectively, with 15 bases between them. CDR3 length equals 16 residues. For the CDR3, the DNA is TGTGCCAGCAGCCTAACCGGGACACCGAGCACAGATACGCAGTATTTT. Its translation: CASSLTGTPSTDTQYF.

This sequence joins TRBV10-3 and TRBJ2-7; possible D gene TRBD1, 6 bases. The CDR3 has 13 residues. CDR1 is ENHRY, CDR2 SYGVKD, per germline. V dropped 5 bases and J dropped 1 base, with 9 bases sitting between them. CDR3 bases: TGTGCCATCAGTTCCGGGACATCCTACGAGCAGTACTTC. This sequence encodes CAISSGTSYEQYF.